The next 7 T cell receptor beta chains were all read from a single sample in a study of blood T cell repertoires in COVID-19. Sequencing was performed with immunoSEQ multiplex PCR; in TCRdb, only in-frame clones are kept and a portion is missing. This sample has 95,000 to 150,000 clones, with roughly 80% found just once. The sequenced material came from peripheral blood. All receptors derive from a man at least 80 years old with COVID-19, enrolled during active disease.

The V and J genes are TRBV7-3 and TRBJ2-7; TRBD2 matches 9 bases. The CDR3 is made up of 15 amino acids. J lost 3 bases, V lost 3 bases, and 6 bases had no gene match. Germline loops: CDR1 SGHTA, CDR2 FQGTGA. The DNA for the CDR3 is TGTGCCAGCAGCTTCGCGGGAGGGCCCCGCTACGAGCAGTACTTC. Amino acids: CASSFAGGPRYEQYF.

V usage is TRBV9 and J usage is TRBJ1-1; D is perhaps TRBD1 (5 bases). V lost 1 base and J 0 bases, leaving 13 bases between the germline ends. Looked up from germline, CDR1 is SGDLS and CDR2 is YYNGEE. This CDR3 is 16 amino acids long. CDR3 residues: CASSVLGDSVNTEAFF. In nucleotides, the CDR3 is TGTGCCAGCAGCGTATTGGGTGACAGTGTGAACACTGAAGCTTTCTTT.

The chain couples TRBV2 to TRBJ2-1; TRBD2 aligns across 13 bases. The CDR3 sequence is 17 residues long. V lost 3 bases to trimming and J lost 1 base; unmatched junction nucleotides: 3. Germline-derived CDR1 and CDR2 are SNHLY and FYNNEI. CDR3 coding DNA: TGTGCCAGCAGTGACACTAGCGGGAGGGGGTCCTACAATGAGCAGTTCTTC. This translates into CASSDTSGRGSYNEQFF.

V usage is TRBV6-1 and J usage is TRBJ1-5, with 7 bases lining up with TRBD1. The length of the CDR3 is 16 residues. Per germline, CDR1 MNHNS and CDR2 SASEGT. The junction had 9 bases not matched to a gene; V was cut back by 3 bases and J by 4 bases. The CDR3 coding sequence is TGTGCCAGCAGTGATCTTCTGGACAGGAGAAATCAGCCCCAGCATTTT. Encoded protein: CASSDLLDRRNQPQHF.

This sequence joins TRBV4-1 and TRBJ1-2; D may be TRBD1 (5 bases). Deletions cut 1 base from V and 5 bases from J, with 8 bases between. The CDR3 loop spans 13 amino acids. Germline lookup yields CDR1 MGHRA and CDR2 YSYEKL. The CDR3 sequence is CASSQGGSYGYTF. DNA for the CDR3: TGCGCCAGCAGCCAAGGGGGCAGTTATGGCTACACCTTC.

This clone was recorded once. In DNA form, the CDR3 reads TGCGCCAGCAGGTCGAGACTCGCCGGGGAGCAGTACTTC. This gives the protein CASRSRLAGEQYF. This chain uses TRBV5-1 with TRBJ2-7; no firm D call. CDR3 length: 13 residues. V was trimmed by 5 bases and J by 7 bases, leaving 16 bases between them. Germline V gene sequence: CDR1 SGHRS, CDR2 YFSETQ.

The chain recombines TRBV2 with TRBJ2-2; possibly TRBD2 for D (6 bases). This CDR3 contains 13 residues. Trimming removed 4 bases at V and 6 bases at J, with 9 bases between. Germline V gene data show CDR1 as SNHLY and CDR2 as FYNNEI. This CDR3 is CASSVSGAGELFF. CDR3 sequence (DNA): TGTGCCAGCAGTGTTTCGGGGGCCGGGGAGCTGTTTTTT.